Presented here are 31 T cell receptor beta chains from one specimen sequenced in a study of early T cells in non-severe SARS-CoV-2 infection. MiXCR, run by TCRdb on the 5' RACE reads, gives a single entry per CDR3 protein. This sample has roughly 52,000 distinct CDR3 sequences, with about 6.5% found just once. Sequencing used whole blood, obtained at baseline. The origin of the receptors is an adult who was a healthcare worker with PCR-confirmed SARS-CoV-2 infection or an uninfected control (not recorded which).

This clonotype was counted ten times or more. The chain is built from TRBV7-2 and TRBJ2-3; TRBD2 matches at 9 bases. In germline, CDR1 is SGHTA, CDR2 FQGNSA. The CDR3 covers 20 residues. V was pared by 1 base and J by 5 bases, with 19 bases of the junction left unmatched. The CDR3 protein is CASSLEPPNSGGRVGDTQYF. The DNA for the CDR3 is TGTGCCAGCAGCTTAGAGCCCCCTAATAGCGGGGGCCGAGTGGGAGATACGCAGTATTTT.

This clonotype was detected many times. The chain combines TRBV20-1 with TRBJ1-1, with a tentative D call TRBD1 (5 bases). Looked up from germline, CDR1 is DFQATT and CDR2 is SNEGSKA (reference sequence). The V and J ends lost 0 bases and 1 base respectively, with 9 bases between them. The CDR3 consists of 14 residues. CDR3 residues: CSAREGRANTEAFF. The CDR3 nucleotides read TGCAGTGCTAGAGAAGGCAGGGCGAACACTGAAGCTTTCTTT.

This clonotype was seen a handful of times. The chain combines TRBV20-1 with TRBJ2-2; no clear D gene. Trimming stripped 8 bases from V and 3 bases from J, with 13 bases between. The CDR3 loop spans 13 amino acids. Germline CDR1 reads DFQATT; CDR2 reads SNEGSKA (reference sequence). The CDR3 sequence: CSLRLTDTGELFF. In DNA, the CDR3 is TGCAGTTTACGTTTAACTGACACCGGGGAGCTGTTTTTT.

The V gene is TRBV7-9, the J gene TRBJ2-5, with D perhaps matching TRBD1 (5 bases). V lost 0 bases and J lost 0, with 8 bases in between. Germline V gene data show CDR1 as SEHNR and CDR2 as FQNEAQ (reference sequence). There are 15 residues in the CDR3. This chain's CDR3 is CASSLALGDQETQYF. The CDR3 DNA follows: TGTGCCAGCAGCTTAGCGCTAGGGGACCAAGAGACCCAGTACTTC.

The V call is TRBV4-3, the J call TRBJ1-2; perhaps TRBD1 as D (5 bases). V was shortened by 0 bases and J by 7 bases, with 15 bases between the two germline ends. The CDR3 has 15 residues. The V gene's germline CDR1 is LGHNA and CDR2 YSLEER. CDR3 nucleotides: TGCGCCAGCAGCCAAGATTCGGCGGTTGGGACTGGCTACACCTTC. Encoded protein: CASSQDSAVGTGYTF.

This rearrangement joins TRBV7-2 to TRBJ1-5; D is ambiguous. The CDR3 has 13 residues. Germline V lookup: CDR1 SGHTA, CDR2 FQGNSA. Between the trimmed V and J ends, which lost 4 bases and 4 bases, there was a span of 8 bases. Written as DNA, the CDR3 is TGTGCCAGCAGCTATGACGATAATCAGCCCCAGCATTTT. Translated: CASSYDDNQPQHF.

The chain uses TRBV9 and TRBJ2-1; 14 nucleotides agree with TRBD2. Per the germline V gene, CDR1 is SGDLS and CDR2 is YYNGEE. The CDR3 loop spans 14 amino acids. Trimming cost V 4 bases and J 10 bases; bases outside gene matches: 4. DNA for the CDR3: TGTGCCAGCAGCATGCGGACTAGCGGGGGGGAGCAGTTCTTC. It codes for CASSMRTSGGEQFF.

This clonotype occurred many times. V usage is TRBV6-2 or TRBV6-3 and J usage is TRBJ2-1; 9 bases match TRBD1. The CDR3 is made up of 17 amino acids. Trimming took 5 bases from V and 7 from J; bases not matched to a gene: 15. The germline V gene encodes CDR1 MNHEY and CDR2 SVGEGT. The CDR3 loop is CASSPWGQDRGLNEQFF. The DNA for the CDR3 is TGTGCCAGCAGTCCCTGGGGGCAGGACAGGGGATTAAATGAGCAGTTCTTC.

This clonotype was found many times. This rearrangement joins TRBV20-1 to TRBJ2-2; no clear D gene. Germline V gene data show CDR1 as DFQATT and CDR2 as SNEGSKA (reference sequence). V was pared by 0 bases and J by 3 bases, with 11 bases between. The CDR3 runs 15 residues. The CDR3 sequence: CSARDFTIDTGELFF. The CDR3, as DNA: TGCAGTGCTAGAGATTTCACTATCGACACCGGGGAGCTGTTTTTT.

The rearrangement uses TRBV7-2 and TRBJ2-3; 11 bases line up with TRBD2. The trim removed 4 bases at V and 1 base at J, leaving 4 bases unmatched. Germline V CDR1 and CDR2: SGHTA, FQGNSA. The CDR3 totals 16 residues. The CDR3 nucleotides read TGTGCCAGCAGCTCATATAGCGGGGGGGGCACAGATACGCAGTATTTT. Its protein product is CASSSYSGGGTDTQYF. Combining the CDR3 with reference TRBV7-2 and TRBJ2-3 gives the whole variable domain GAGVSQSPSNKVTEKGKDVELRCDPISGHTALYWYRQSLGQGLEFLIYFQGNSAPDKSGLPSDRFSAERTGGSVSTLTIQRTQQEDSAVYLCASSSYSGGGTDTQYFGPGTRLTVL.

This clonotype was seen repeatedly, ten times or more. This rearrangement joins TRBV7-2 to TRBJ2-7; unclear D gene. CDR3 length: 14 amino acids. From germline, CDR1 is SGHTA and CDR2 FQGNSA. Deletions cut 0 bases from V and 1 base from J, with 7 bases between. The CDR3 bases are TGTGCCAGCAGCTTAGCTCCGCTATCCTACGAGCAGTACTTC. This gives the protein CASSLAPLSYEQYF.

Ten or more counts support this clonotype. The V gene is TRBV6-6, the J gene TRBJ1-1; D not certain. Per the germline V gene, CDR1 is MNHNY and CDR2 is SVGAGI (reference sequence). This CDR3 is built from 15 residues. V was shortened by 2 bases and J by 3 bases, with 13 bases between the two germline ends. The CDR3 DNA sequence: TGTGCCAGCAGTTACATGCCGGAGGAACACACTGAAGCTTTCTTT. It specifies CASSYMPEEHTEAFF.

The sample holds a few counts of this clonotype. The CDR3 loop reads CASSPWTTGVGGYTF. DNA for the CDR3: TGTGCCAGCAGCCCCTGGACGACGGGTGTTGGGGGCTACACCTTC. The chain carries TRBV6-5 and TRBJ1-2; D not resolved. Trimming stripped 6 bases from V and 8 bases from J, with 22 bases between. The CDR3 covers 15 residues. Germline V gene data show CDR1 as MNHEY and CDR2 as SVGAGI.

The V call is TRBV18, the J call TRBJ2-2; 8 nucleotides agree with TRBD1. V shed 6 bases and J 1 base; nucleotides not matched to a gene: 10. The CDR3 runs to 17 residues. Germline CDR1 and CDR2: KGHSH and LQKENI. CDR3 residues: CASSPDRGLLNTGELFF. The CDR3 nucleotides are TGTGCCAGCTCCCCCGACAGGGGCCTATTGAACACCGGGGAGCTGTTTTTT.

This clonotype was seen at least ten times. The chain recombines TRBV11-2 with TRBJ2-5; D may be TRBD2 (5 bases). CDR1 is SGHAT and CDR2 is FQNNGV in the germline V gene. Trimming removed 0 bases from V and 4 bases from J, with 9 bases in between. CDR3 size: 14 residues. CDR3 region: CASSLDRGRETQYF. CDR3 nucleotide sequence: TGTGCCAGCAGCTTAGATCGGGGTCGAGAGACCCAGTACTTC.

This clonotype has at least ten counts. This chain links TRBV20-1 with TRBJ1-4; 7 bases are shared with TRBD1. Germline V gives CDR1 DFQATT, CDR2 SNEGSKA (reference sequence). This CDR3 region has 15 residues. With 4 bases clipped from V and 5 bases from J, the junction kept 10 bases outside the gene matches. The CDR3 DNA sequence: TGCAGTGCTACTCGCTCCCCGGGACAGAATGAAAAACTGTTTTTT. Residues: CSATRSPGQNEKLFF.

A few counts support this clonotype. The chain combines TRBV6-1 with TRBJ2-5, with D possibly matching TRBD2 (5 bases). Trimming took off 8 bases at V and 2 bases at J, with 15 bases between the two ends. Germline loops: CDR1 MNHNS, CDR2 SASEGT. This CDR3 spans 14 amino acids. The CDR3 DNA is TGTGCCAGCTTAGTTATGACTACTCAAGAGACCCAGTACTTC. This sequence encodes CASLVMTTQETQYF.

This clonotype was observed a few times. This chain links TRBV7-3 with TRBJ2-7; TRBD2 is a possible D gene (8 bases). Trimming took off 4 bases at V and 4 bases at J, with 17 bases between the two ends. CDR3 length equals 15 residues. Germline lookup yields CDR1 SGHTA and CDR2 FQGTGA. DNA of the CDR3: TGTGCCAGCAGCTCAGGGGGGACTAGTCCGTACGAGCAGTACTTC. This codes for CASSSGGTSPYEQYF.

This clonotype has ten or more counts. DNA for the CDR3: TGTGCCAGCAGCCCACCCTCCTGGTACGAGCAGTACTTC. Translating gives CASSPPSWYEQYF. This rearrangement joins TRBV7-9 to TRBJ2-7, with D hard to call. Germline V gene data show CDR1 as SEHNR and CDR2 as FQNEAQ (reference sequence). V dropped 5 bases and J dropped 4 bases, with 12 bases sitting between them. The CDR3 is 13 amino acids.

Ten or more counts support this clonotype. V usage is TRBV7-3 and J usage is TRBJ2-6; TRBD1 agrees at 9 bases. V trimming: 5 bases; J trimming: 13 bases; junction bases outside the gene matches: 6. The V gene's germline CDR1 is SGHTA and CDR2 FQGTGA. The CDR3 loop spans 13 amino acids. The CDR3 loop is CASSPGTGKVLTF. DNA for the CDR3: TGTGCCAGCAGCCCCGGGACAGGGAAAGTCCTGACTTTC.

V is TRBV28 and J is TRBJ1-6; TRBD1 matches at 11 bases. CDR1 and CDR2 from the germline V gene are MDHEN and SYDVKM. V shed 4 bases, J shed 9 bases, and the junction held 8 bases outside the gene matches. The CDR3 extends over 16 amino acids. The CDR3 is CASSSPSGQGASPLHF. The DNA for the CDR3 is TGTGCCAGCAGTTCCCCCTCAGGACAGGGGGCTTCACCCCTCCACTTT.

This clonotype was counted many times. The chain couples TRBV20-1 to TRBJ2-3, with 7 bases identical to TRBD2. Per germline, CDR1 DFQATT and CDR2 SNEGSKA (reference sequence). J was trimmed by 0 bases and V by 6 bases; bases with no gene match: 6. The CDR3 spans 14 residues. CDR3 residues: CSAYSGASTDTQYF. The CDR3 nucleotides read TGCAGTGCGTACAGCGGGGCAAGCACAGATACGCAGTATTTT.

This clonotype was counted at least ten times. This chain connects TRBV12-3 or TRBV12-4 to TRBJ2-3, with D perhaps given as TRBD1 or TRBD2 (5 bases each). CDR3 length: 15 residues. The ends were cut back, 8 bases at V and 1 base at J, with 16 bases in the middle. The DNA of the CDR3 is TGTGCCAGCGCCCGGCAGAGGGGCGGCACAGATACGCAGTATTTT. It codes for CASARQRGGTDTQYF.

This clonotype has ten or more counts. This chain joins TRBV28 and TRBJ1-2; 9 positions match TRBD1. Germline V CDR1 and CDR2: MDHEN, SYDVKM. This CDR3 spans 16 amino acids. After removal of 1 base from V and 4 bases from J, the junction contained 7 bases not matched to a gene. The CDR3 loop is CASSLSVGTGIYGYTF. The CDR3 coding sequence is TGTGCCAGCAGTTTATCCGTGGGGACAGGGATCTATGGCTACACCTTC.

This clonotype showed up many times. The chain couples TRBV24-1 to TRBJ1-5; a possible D gene is TRBD1 (5 bases). Trimming cost V 4 bases and J 3 bases, with 12 bases left between them. CDR3 length: 15 residues. Germline values: CDR1 KGHDR, CDR2 SFDVKD. Here the CDR3 DNA reads TGTGCCACCAGTGAAGGGGAGCTGAACAATCAGCCCCAGCATTTT. Its translation: CATSEGELNNQPQHF.

The chain links TRBV6-6 to TRBJ1-2; 8 positions match TRBD1. CDR3 size: 15 residues. Germline V gene sequence: CDR1 MNHNY, CDR2 SVGAGI (reference sequence). V shed 2 bases and J 2 bases; nucleotides not matched to a gene: 4. For the CDR3, the DNA is TGTGCCAGCAGTTACGCGACAGGGGCCAACTATGGCTACACCTTC. This codes for CASSYATGANYGYTF.

This clonotype has only a few counts. The gene calls are TRBV20-1 and TRBJ2-7; D perhaps matches TRBD2 (7 bases). The CDR3 totals 16 residues. CDR1 is DFQATT and CDR2 is SNEGSKA in the germline V gene (reference sequence). The V and J ends lost 6 bases and 0 bases respectively, with 21 bases between them. CDR3 amino acids: CSAYRGGGFPSYEQYF. In DNA, the CDR3 is TGCAGTGCCTATCGGGGCGGGGGCTTTCCCTCCTACGAGCAGTACTTC.

This chain links TRBV7-6 with TRBJ2-2, with D perhaps TRBD1 or TRBD2 (6 bases each). This CDR3 has 17 residues. The V and J ends lost 0 bases and 5 bases respectively, with 16 bases between them. Germline CDR1 reads SGHVS; CDR2 reads FNYEAQ. The CDR3 coding sequence is TGTGCCAGCAGCTTAGCGGGGGGACAAACCAGAACCGGGGAGCTGTTTTTT. Protein: CASSLAGGQTRTGELFF. Drawing the rest from reference TRBV7-6 and TRBJ2-2, the complete variable domain is GAGVSQSPRYKVTKRGQDVALRCDPISGHVSLYWYRQALGQGPEFLTYFNYEAQQDKSGLPNDRFSAERPEGSISTLTIQRTEQRDSAMYRCASSLAGGQTRTGELFFGEGSRLTVL.

The V gene is TRBV29-1, the J gene TRBJ1-1, with TRBD1 matching 7 bases. CDR3 size: 12 residues. The germline CDR1 and CDR2 sequences are SQVTM and ANQGSEA. The J segment lost 1 base and the V segment lost 4 bases, leaving 0 bases of the junction unmatched. CDR3 sequence reads: CSVGQGNTEAFF. For the CDR3, the DNA is TGCAGCGTTGGACAGGGGAACACTGAAGCTTTCTTT.

This clonotype was picked up many times. The V call is TRBV20-1, the J call TRBJ2-1; TRBD2 aligns across 8 bases. The CDR3 spans 17 residues. J lost 0 bases, V lost 1 base, and 8 bases had no gene match. Germline CDR1 and CDR2: DFQATT and SNEGSKA (reference sequence). This CDR3 is CSARVPSGSSSYNEQFF. The CDR3 DNA reads as TGCAGTGCTAGAGTTCCTAGCGGGTCTAGCTCCTACAATGAGCAGTTCTTC.

This clonotype was recorded at least ten times. The chain joins TRBV24-1 to TRBJ2-1; weak D call: TRBD2 (5 bases). Germline assignment: CDR1 KGHDR and CDR2 SFDVKD. Trimming removed 8 bases from V and 4 bases from J, with 11 bases in between. The length of the CDR3 is 13 residues. The DNA of the CDR3 is TGTGCCACCAAAGCGGCGTTGTACAATGAGCAGTTCTTC. Translating it yields CATKAALYNEQFF.